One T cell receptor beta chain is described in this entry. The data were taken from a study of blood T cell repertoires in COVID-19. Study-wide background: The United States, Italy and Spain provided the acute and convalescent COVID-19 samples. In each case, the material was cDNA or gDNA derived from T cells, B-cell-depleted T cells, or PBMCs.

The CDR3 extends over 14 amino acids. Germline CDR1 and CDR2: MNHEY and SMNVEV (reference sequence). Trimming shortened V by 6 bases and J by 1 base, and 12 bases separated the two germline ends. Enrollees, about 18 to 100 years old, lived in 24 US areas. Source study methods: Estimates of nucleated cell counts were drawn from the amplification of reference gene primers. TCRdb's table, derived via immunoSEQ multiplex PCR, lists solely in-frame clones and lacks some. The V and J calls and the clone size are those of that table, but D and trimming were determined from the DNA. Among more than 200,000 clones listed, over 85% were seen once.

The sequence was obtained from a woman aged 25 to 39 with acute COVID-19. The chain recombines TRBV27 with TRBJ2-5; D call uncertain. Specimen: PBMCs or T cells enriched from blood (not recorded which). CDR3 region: CASSLGYPQETQYF. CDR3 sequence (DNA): TGTGCCAGCAGCCTCGGGTACCCCCAAGAGACCCAGTACTTC.